This entry features one T cell receptor beta chain sequence. The data were taken from a study of OX40 agonist ivuxolimab in advanced cancers. TCRdb keeps only in-frame clones here, not all; method: immunoSEQ multiplex PCR. The repertoire has about 80,000 clones, 86% of them found once; the top ten carry less than 2%. The V gene's germline CDR1 is SGHRS and CDR2 YFSETQ. This CDR3 has 16 amino acids. Trimming at V came to 4 bases and at J to 4 bases, leaving 6 bases not matched to a gene. The source is an adult with an advanced solid tumor such as melanoma, head and neck, liver or kidney cancer. The sequenced sample was CD4+ or CD8+ T cells sorted from blood, obtained in a trial of the OX40 agonist ivuxolimab. J is TRBJ2-1 and V is TRBV5-1; TRBD2 aligns across 12 bases. The CDR3 DNA is TGCGCCAGCAGCACAAGACTAGCGGGGGATTACAATGAGCAGTTCTTC. Residues: CASSTRLAGDYNEQFF.